A selection of T cell receptor beta chains follows, all from one sample in a study of T-cell memory formation after mild COVID-19. Each CDR3 protein gets one entry after TCRdb re-called the 5' RACE reads with MiXCR. The sample lists hundreds of thousands of distinct CDR3 sequences, roughly 15% seen once, with around 22% in the top ten. What was sequenced was PBMCs or a T cell subset sorted from them (not recorded which). These receptors were taken from a man younger than 30 who had mild COVID-19 (a few samples of this study predate the infection). Cell type and time point are not known. The CDR3 runs from the conserved cysteine through the conserved F or W. Fields, in order: D gene, CDR3 length, clone size, J gene, V gene, CDR3 DNA, CDR3 protein. The D gene is left open where the match is weak. Some rows mark clone size as missing; the rest say once, few, many or name a class of expanded clone.

d_call: NA; cdr3_length: 13; clone_size: many; j_call: TRBJ2-2; v_call: TRBV4-3; cdr3_nt: TGCGCCAGCAGCCGCGGTGCGGATAGGGAGCTGTTTTTT; cdr3_aa: CASSRGADRELFF
d_call: NA; cdr3_length: 16; clone_size: NA; j_call: TRBJ1-1; v_call: TRBV5-1; cdr3_nt: TGCGCCAGCAGCTCGAGCGGCGAATGGGGTGCCTTTGGAGCTTTCTTT; cdr3_aa: CASSSSGEWGAFGAFF
d_call: TRBD2; cdr3_length: 16; clone_size: NA; j_call: TRBJ2-1; v_call: TRBV5-1; cdr3_nt: TGCGCCAGCAGCTTGGGTCCAGCGGGGGGTCACAATGAGCAGTTCTTC; cdr3_aa: CASSLGPAGGHNEQFF
d_call: NA; cdr3_length: 14; clone_size: few; j_call: TRBJ1-1; v_call: TRBV3-1; cdr3_nt: TGTGCCAGCAGCCAAGATAGAGAGGGAGCTGAAGCTTTCTTT; cdr3_aa: CASSQDREGAEAFF
d_call: TRBD1; cdr3_length: 15; clone_size: NA; j_call: TRBJ2-3; v_call: TRBV9; cdr3_nt: TGTGCCAGCAGGAAAGGGGACAGACTAACAGATACGCAGTATTTT; cdr3_aa: CASRKGDRLTDTQYF
d_call: NA; cdr3_length: 13; clone_size: few; j_call: TRBJ1-4; v_call: TRBV18; cdr3_nt: TGTGCCAGCTCAGCGGCAGCTTATGAAAAACTGTTTTTT; cdr3_aa: CASSAAAYEKLFF
d_call: TRBD1; cdr3_length: 15; clone_size: NA; j_call: TRBJ2-7; v_call: TRBV6-5; cdr3_nt: TGTGCCAGCGCGCCCAGAGGGCCAGGGGGCGACGAGCAGTACTTC; cdr3_aa: CASAPRGPGGDEQYF
d_call: TRBD1; cdr3_length: 16; clone_size: few; j_call: TRBJ2-2; v_call: TRBV5-1; cdr3_nt: TGCGCCAGCAGCTTGGACAGGGGGCTGAACACCGGGGAGCTGTTTTTT; cdr3_aa: CASSLDRGLNTGELFF
d_call: TRBD1; cdr3_length: 14; clone_size: few; j_call: TRBJ1-5; v_call: TRBV4-1; cdr3_nt: TGCGCCAGCAGCCAGACCGGACAGGTTGAAGCCCAGCATTTT; cdr3_aa: CASSQTGQVEAQHF
d_call: TRBD1; cdr3_length: 13; clone_size: NA; j_call: TRBJ1-5; v_call: TRBV24-1; cdr3_nt: TGTGCCACCGCCCTACAGGGGGGTCAGCCCCAGCATTTT; cdr3_aa: CATALQGGQPQHF
d_call: TRBD2; cdr3_length: 14; clone_size: NA; j_call: TRBJ2-3; v_call: TRBV7-2; cdr3_nt: TGTGCCAGCAGAGTGCGGGGGGGCCGCCATACGCAGTATTTT; cdr3_aa: CASRVRGGRHTQYF